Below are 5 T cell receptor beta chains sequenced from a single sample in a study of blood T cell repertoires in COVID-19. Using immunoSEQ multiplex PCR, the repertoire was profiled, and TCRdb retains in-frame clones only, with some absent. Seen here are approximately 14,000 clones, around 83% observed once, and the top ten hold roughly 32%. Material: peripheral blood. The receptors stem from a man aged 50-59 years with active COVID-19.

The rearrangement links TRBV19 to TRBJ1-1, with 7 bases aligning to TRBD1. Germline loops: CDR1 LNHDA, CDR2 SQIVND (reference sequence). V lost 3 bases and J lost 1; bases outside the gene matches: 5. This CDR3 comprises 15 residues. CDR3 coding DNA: TGTGCCAGTAGTATTTACAGGGGCCAGAACACTGAAGCTTTCTTT. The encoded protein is CASSIYRGQNTEAFF.

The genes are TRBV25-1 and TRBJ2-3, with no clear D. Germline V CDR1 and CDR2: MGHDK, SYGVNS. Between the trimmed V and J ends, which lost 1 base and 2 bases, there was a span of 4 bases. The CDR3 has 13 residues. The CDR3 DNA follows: TGTGCCAGCAGTGAATTCCACACAGATACGCAGTATTTT. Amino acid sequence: CASSEFHTDTQYF.

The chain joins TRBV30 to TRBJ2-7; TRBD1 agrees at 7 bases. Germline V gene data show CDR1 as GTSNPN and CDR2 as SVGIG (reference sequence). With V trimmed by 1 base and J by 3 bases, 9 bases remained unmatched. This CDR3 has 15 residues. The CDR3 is CAWSAVDRHLYEQYF. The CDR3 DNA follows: TGTGCCTGGAGTGCCGTGGACAGGCACCTCTACGAGCAGTACTTC.

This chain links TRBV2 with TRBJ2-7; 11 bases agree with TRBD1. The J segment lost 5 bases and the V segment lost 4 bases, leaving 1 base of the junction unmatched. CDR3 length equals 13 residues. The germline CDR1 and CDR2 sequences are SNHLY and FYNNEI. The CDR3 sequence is CASSGTGGNEQYF. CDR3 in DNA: TGTGCCAGCAGTGGGACAGGGGGCAACGAGCAGTACTTC.

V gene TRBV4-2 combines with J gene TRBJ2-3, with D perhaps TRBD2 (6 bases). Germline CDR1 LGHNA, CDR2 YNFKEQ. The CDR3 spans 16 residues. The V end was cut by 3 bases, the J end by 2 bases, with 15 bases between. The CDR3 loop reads CASSHSTGLYTDTQYF. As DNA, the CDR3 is TGTGCCAGCAGCCATTCTACGGGACTCTACACAGATACGCAGTATTTT.